A selection of T cell receptor beta chains follows, all from one sample in a study of T cell repertoires in cytomegalovirus infection. Each CDR3 protein gets one entry after TCRdb re-called the reads with MiXCR. Among 200,000 or so distinct CDR3 sequences, roughly 28% were seen once, and the ten largest hold approximately 31%. The source material was PBMCs. The receptor set was obtained from a human donor in good health (CMV status not recorded). Some clones in this sample may be carry-over from other donors' samples. The CDR3 runs from the conserved cysteine through the conserved F or W. The D gene is left open where the match is weak. Clone size is not always given. Where it is, it says once, few, many or a class for expanded clones.

>.|TRBV6-2/TRBV6-3|TRBD1|TRBJ1-4
CASSEFGRTGLEYF
TGTGCCAGCAGTGAATTCGGAAGGACAGGCCTGGAATATTTT
>few|TRBV11-2|TRBD1|TRBJ2-7
CASSPDRGTYEQYF
TGTGCCAGCAGCCCCGACAGGGGAACCTACGAGCAGTACTTC
>few|TRBV15|TRBD1|TRBJ2-2
CATSPGTGHTGELFF
TGTGCCACCAGCCCCGGGACAGGACACACCGGGGAGCTGTTTTTT
>.|TRBV2|.|TRBJ1-1
CASSSQRTNTEAFF
TGTGCCAGCAGTTCCCAGCGGACTAACACTGAAGCTTTCTTT
>.|TRBV6-2/TRBV6-3|TRBD1|TRBJ1-1
CASSPTGENTEAFF
TGTGCCAGCAGTCCAACAGGGGAGAACACTGAAGCTTTCTTT
>.|TRBV6-1|.|TRBJ2-3
CASSESGVDTQYF
TGTGCCAGCAGTGAATCAGGGGTAGATACGCAGTATTTT
>.|TRBV14|TRBD1|TRBJ1-2
CASSLGTGDDYTF
TGTGCCAGCAGCCTTGGGACAGGGGATGACTACACCTTC
>.|TRBV7-2|.|TRBJ2-5
CASSSRRAGRETQYF
TGTGCCAGCAGCTCCCGACGGGCCGGTAGAGAGACCCAGTACTTC
>.|TRBV12-3/TRBV12-4|.|TRBJ1-5
CASSLSREQPQHF
TGTGCCAGCAGTTTGAGTAGGGAACAGCCCCAGCATTTT
>.|TRBV7-2|TRBD1|TRBJ1-2
CASSYLGQGGGYTF
TGTGCCAGCAGCTATCTGGGACAGGGAGGCGGCTACACCTTC
>few|TRBV12-3/TRBV12-4|.|TRBJ1-4
CASSLWGAVATNEKLFF
TGTGCCAGCAGTTTGTGGGGGGCCGTTGCAACTAATGAAAAACTGTTTTTT